This T cell receptor beta chain is from a study of T-cell reconstitution after alpha-beta-depleted transplantation in children. It was with unique molecular identifiers that the TCRbeta library was prepared. One entry per CDR3 protein, called by TCRdb with MiXCR from the PCR reads. The sample includes around 530,000 distinct CDR3 sequences, around a third of them seen just once. There are a few counts of this clonotype. Trimming took 2 bases from V and 6 from J; bases not matched to a gene: 11. Germline V gene data show CDR1 as LGHNA and CDR2 as YSLEER. CDR3 length: 16 residues. The chain joins TRBV4-3 to TRBJ1-1; the match to TRBD1 covers 8 bases. The TCR comes from a human donor who donated a stem cell graft to a child with aplastic anemia. The starting material was PBMCs from the stem cell graft donor, obtained from the stem cell graft. The DNA for the CDR3 is TGCGCCAGCAGCCAAACCGGGACAGGTCTTTACGCTGAAGCTTTCTTT. This sequence encodes CASSQTGTGLYAEAFF.